Below, 15 T cell receptor beta chains from the same sample are listed, as sequenced in a study of response to subunit inactivated influenza vaccine. TCRdb re-derived calls from the RT-PCR reads in MiXCR, one entry per CDR3 protein. This table has 700,000 to 800,000 distinct CDR3 sequences, 15% to 20% appearing once. Sequences were derived from PBMCs from blood, sampled around 5 days after vaccination. These receptor sequences come from a man aged 50-60 years who received an inactivated influenza vaccine.

In this sample, this clonotype turned up a few times. The rearrangement joins TRBV7-2 to TRBJ1-5; D is ambiguous. Germline CDR1 reads SGHTA; CDR2 reads FQGNSA. The CDR3 has 13 amino acids. The V end was cut by 3 bases, the J end by 5 bases, with 8 bases between. The CDR3 DNA reads as TGTGCCAGCAGCTTCAGGAGTGATCAGCCCCAGCATTTT. Translation: CASSFRSDQPQHF.

A few counts support this clonotype. This sequence joins TRBV6-5 and TRBJ1-5; tentatively, D is TRBD1 (6 bases). The V gene's germline CDR1 is MNHEY and CDR2 SVGAGI. With 4 bases removed from V and 7 bases from J, the gap between germline ends came to 20 bases. The CDR3 is 16 amino acids. CDR3 sequence: CASSSSTGSLGQPQHF. For the CDR3, the DNA is TGTGCCAGCAGTTCCTCCACAGGGTCCCTCGGGCAGCCCCAGCATTTT.

This chain joins TRBV10-3 and TRBJ2-1; D may be TRBD1 or TRBD2 (5 bases each). V dropped 2 bases and J dropped 9 bases, with 23 bases sitting between them. This CDR3 has 17 residues. The germline V gene has CDR1 ENHRY and CDR2 SYGVKD. The CDR3 DNA reads TGTGCCATCAGTGAGGGTATTGGAATGACCATTGGGGGTGAGCAGTTCTTC. Translation: CAISEGIGMTIGGEQFF.

The V call is TRBV5-1, the J call TRBJ1-6; D possibly corresponds to TRBD1 (5 bases). The CDR3 is 15 residues long. Germline loops: CDR1 SGHRS, CDR2 YFSETQ. Deletions cut 5 bases from V and 4 bases from J, with 13 bases between. CDR3 amino acids: CASSQGEGYNSPLHF. The CDR3 DNA sequence: TGCGCCAGCAGTCAAGGGGAGGGGTATAATTCACCCCTCCACTTT.

Only a few counts were recorded for this clonotype. The V gene is TRBV20-1, the J gene TRBJ2-7; perhaps TRBD2 as D (5 bases). The CDR3 runs to 13 residues. V lost 1 base and J lost 3, with 10 bases in between. Germline V CDR1 and CDR2: DFQATT, SNEGSKA (reference sequence). The CDR3 loop is CSARGFRDYEQYF. The CDR3 DNA reads TGCAGTGCTAGAGGGTTCCGGGACTACGAGCAGTACTTC.

V gene TRBV7-9 combines with J gene TRBJ2-5; D tentatively reads TRBD1 or TRBD2 (5 bases each). The V and J ends lost 6 bases and 4 bases respectively, with 18 bases between them. The germline gives CDR1 SEHNR, CDR2 FQNEAQ (reference sequence). There are 15 residues in the CDR3. CDR3 region: CASSPRLGTAETQYF. The CDR3 coding sequence is TGTGCCAGCAGTCCGCGGTTGGGGACCGCAGAGACCCAGTACTTC.

This chain joins TRBV27 and TRBJ2-3; 7 bases map to TRBD2. CDR1 MNHEY and CDR2 SMNVEV come from the germline V gene (reference sequence). V lost 11 bases, J lost 0 bases, and 23 bases stayed unmatched. The CDR3 is made up of 19 amino acids. The DNA of the CDR3 is TGTGCCCTCAGTTTATCTTATCAGGACCGGCGGGGGAGCACAGATACGCAGTATTTT. It is translated as CALSLSYQDRRGSTDTQYF.

This clonotype was observed a few times. V and J are TRBV20-1 and TRBJ2-3; no clear D. Germline-derived CDR1 and CDR2 are DFQATT and SNEGSKA (reference sequence). Trimming shortened V by 1 base and J by 3 bases, and 17 bases separated the two germline ends. The CDR3 covers 16 residues. CDR3 DNA: TGCAGTGCTAGAGCTGGGCCTGGAGCCCCAACAGATACGCAGTATTTT. Residues: CSARAGPGAPTDTQYF.

This clonotype showed up just a few times. The chain links TRBV5-1 to TRBJ1-1; the D gene is possibly TRBD1 (6 bases). V dropped 0 bases and J dropped 2 bases, with 14 bases sitting between them. Germline V gene data show CDR1 as SGHRS and CDR2 as YFSETQ. The CDR3 totals 16 residues. The CDR3 DNA follows: TGCGCCAGCAGCTTGGGGGCGGGGGCGGTTAACACTGAAGCTTTCTTT. This codes for CASSLGAGAVNTEAFF.

J is TRBJ1-1 and V is TRBV5-6; D is unresolved. The CDR3 loop spans 13 amino acids. The V gene's germline CDR1 is SGHDT and CDR2 YYEEEE. Between the trimmed V and J ends, which lost 3 bases and 6 bases, there was a span of 12 bases. CDR3 sequence reads: CASSWRVQAEAFF. The DNA of the CDR3 is TGTGCCAGCAGCTGGAGGGTTCAGGCTGAAGCTTTCTTT.

This clonotype was recorded many times. The chain combines TRBV5-1 with TRBJ2-2; 11 bases map to TRBD2. There are 16 residues in the CDR3. Trimming at V came to 8 bases and at J to 4 bases, leaving 10 bases not matched to a gene. Germline V gene data show CDR1 as SGHRS and CDR2 as YFSETQ. CDR3 coding DNA: TGCGCCAGTTGGCCTAGCGGGAGGCTGAGCACCGGGGAGCTGTTTTTT. Protein sequence: CASWPSGRLSTGELFF. The full variable domain, its missing parts supplied by reference TRBV5-1 and TRBJ2-2, is KAGVTQTPRYLIKTRGQQVTLSCSPISGHRSVSWYQQTPGQGLQFLFEYFSETQRNKGNFPGRFSGRQFSNSRSEMNVSTLELGDSALYLCASWPSGRLSTGELFFGEGSRLTVL.

Remarks on this clonotype: A much larger clone lies a single base off, so this may be a read error. This chain connects TRBV25-1 to TRBJ2-6, with D perhaps TRBD1 (5 bases). This CDR3 comprises 12 residues. Per the germline V gene, CDR1 is MGHDK and CDR2 is SYGVNS. The CDR3 loop is CASAVGANVLSF. Here the CDR3 DNA reads TGTGCCAGTGCGGTTGGGGCCAACGTCCTGTCTTTC.

This rearrangement joins TRBV5-1 to TRBJ1-1, with D possibly matching TRBD1 (5 bases). V was pared by 3 bases and J by 5 bases, with 11 bases between. The germline V gene has CDR1 SGHRS and CDR2 YFSETQ. The CDR3 consists of 13 residues. The CDR3: CASSSGLSTEAFF. Written as DNA, the CDR3 is TGCGCCAGCAGCTCGGGACTGTCTACTGAAGCTTTCTTT.

This clonotype was recorded many times. The chain couples TRBV12-3 or TRBV12-4 to TRBJ1-1, with no clear D. Trimming removed 3 bases at V and 11 bases at J, with 13 bases between. This CDR3 region has 12 residues. The CDR3 protein is CASSFGEVRAFF. The CDR3 coding sequence is TGTGCCAGCAGTTTTGGGGAGGTGAGGGCTTTCTTT.

V gene TRBV5-1 combines with J gene TRBJ1-5; D is unresolved. Trimming shortened V by 0 bases and J by 4 bases, and 11 bases separated the two germline ends. Germline V CDR1 and CDR2: SGHRS, YFSETQ. The CDR3 loop spans 15 amino acids. The CDR3 spells CASSLDSGRNQPQHF. CDR3 nucleotides: TGCGCCAGCAGCTTGGACTCGGGGAGAAATCAGCCCCAGCATTTT.